Here is one TCR beta chain with its context. The data were taken from a study of control samples from healthy donors and cancer patients. V was clipped by 3 bases and J by 15 bases; unmatched bases: 11. Germline loops: CDR1 DFQATT, CDR2 SNEGSKA (reference sequence). CDR3 size: 12 residues. Generated by immunoSEQ multiplex PCR, the TCRdb table keeps only in-frame clones and is missing some. The table includes 15,000 to 20,000 clones, around four fifths detected once. The genes are TRBV20-1 and TRBJ2-1; 7 bases agree with TRBD2. The TCR originated in a woman in her 70s with lung cancer. The sample comprised PBMCs. The CDR3 DNA is TGCAGTGCTAGTCCGGGTGGGGAGGGCCGGTTCTTC. This translates into CSASPGGEGRFF.